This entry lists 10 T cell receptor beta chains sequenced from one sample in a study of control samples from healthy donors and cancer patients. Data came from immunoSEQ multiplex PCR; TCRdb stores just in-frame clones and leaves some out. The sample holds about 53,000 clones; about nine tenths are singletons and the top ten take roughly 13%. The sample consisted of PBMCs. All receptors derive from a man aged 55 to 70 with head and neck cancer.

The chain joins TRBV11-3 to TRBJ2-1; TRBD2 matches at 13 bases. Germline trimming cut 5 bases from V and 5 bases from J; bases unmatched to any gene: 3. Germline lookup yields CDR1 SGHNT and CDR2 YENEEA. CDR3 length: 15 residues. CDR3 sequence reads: CASSPGLAGNNEQFF. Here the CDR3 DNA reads TGTGCCAGCAGCCCGGGACTAGCGGGGAACAATGAGCAGTTCTTC. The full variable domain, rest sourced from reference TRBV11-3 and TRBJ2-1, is EAGVVQSPRYKIIEKKQPVAFWCNPISGHNTLYWYLQNLGQGPELLIRYENEEAVDDSQLPKDRFSAERLKGVDSTLKIQPAELGDSAVYLCASSPGLAGNNEQFFGPGTRLTVL.

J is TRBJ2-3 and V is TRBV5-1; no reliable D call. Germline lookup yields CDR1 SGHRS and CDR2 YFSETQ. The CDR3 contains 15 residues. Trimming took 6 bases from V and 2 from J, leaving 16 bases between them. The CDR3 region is CASKAGVVDTDTQYF. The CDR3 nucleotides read TGCGCCAGCAAGGCTGGGGTAGTGGACACAGATACGCAGTATTTT.

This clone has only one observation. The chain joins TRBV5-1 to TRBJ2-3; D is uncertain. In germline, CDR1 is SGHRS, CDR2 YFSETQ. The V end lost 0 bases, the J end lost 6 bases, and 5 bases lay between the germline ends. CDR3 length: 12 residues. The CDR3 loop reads CASSLGRDTQYF. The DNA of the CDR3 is TGCGCCAGCAGCTTGGGTCGGGATACGCAGTATTTT.

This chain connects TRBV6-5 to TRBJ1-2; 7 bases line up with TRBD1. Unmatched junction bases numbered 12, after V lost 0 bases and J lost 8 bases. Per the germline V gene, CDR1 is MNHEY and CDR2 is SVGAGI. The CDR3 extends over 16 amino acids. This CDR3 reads CASSYSGQLLDRGYTF. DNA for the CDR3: TGTGCCAGCAGTTACTCGGGACAGTTGCTAGACCGAGGCTACACCTTC.

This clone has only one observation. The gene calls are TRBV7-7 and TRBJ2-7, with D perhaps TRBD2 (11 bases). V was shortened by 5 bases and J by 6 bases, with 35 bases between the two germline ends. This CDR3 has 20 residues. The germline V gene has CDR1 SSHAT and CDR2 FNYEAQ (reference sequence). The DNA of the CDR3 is TGTGCCAGCAGCGAAAGAACCGACAGGGGGCAGGTAGCGGGAGGGCCCGAGCAGTACTTC. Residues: CASSERTDRGQVAGGPEQYF.

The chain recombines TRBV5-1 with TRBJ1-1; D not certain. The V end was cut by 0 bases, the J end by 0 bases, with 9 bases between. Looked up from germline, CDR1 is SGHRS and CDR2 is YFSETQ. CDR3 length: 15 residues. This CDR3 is CASSLGDTLNTEAFF. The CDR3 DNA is TGCGCCAGCAGCTTGGGTGACACGCTGAACACTGAAGCTTTCTTT.

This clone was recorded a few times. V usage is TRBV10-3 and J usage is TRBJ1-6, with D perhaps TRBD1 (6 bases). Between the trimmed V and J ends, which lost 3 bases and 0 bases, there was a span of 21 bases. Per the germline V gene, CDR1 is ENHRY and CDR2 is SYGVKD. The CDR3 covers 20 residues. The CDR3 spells CAISELGQPEKSSYNSPLHF. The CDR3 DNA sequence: TGTGCCATCAGTGAACTCGGACAGCCGGAGAAAAGCTCCTATAATTCACCCCTCCACTTT.

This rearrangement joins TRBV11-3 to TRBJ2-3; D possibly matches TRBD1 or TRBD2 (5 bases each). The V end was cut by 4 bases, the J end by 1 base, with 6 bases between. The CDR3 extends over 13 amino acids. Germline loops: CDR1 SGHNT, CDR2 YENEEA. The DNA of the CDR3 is TGTGCCAGCAGCTGGGACCGCACAGATACGCAGTATTTT. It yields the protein CASSWDRTDTQYF.

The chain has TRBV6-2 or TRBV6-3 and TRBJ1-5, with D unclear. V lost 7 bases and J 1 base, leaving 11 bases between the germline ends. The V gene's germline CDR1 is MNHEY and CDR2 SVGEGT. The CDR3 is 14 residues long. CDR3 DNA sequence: TGTGCCAGCACCCCTTCTGACAGCAATCAGCCCCAGCATTTT. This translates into CASTPSDSNQPQHF.

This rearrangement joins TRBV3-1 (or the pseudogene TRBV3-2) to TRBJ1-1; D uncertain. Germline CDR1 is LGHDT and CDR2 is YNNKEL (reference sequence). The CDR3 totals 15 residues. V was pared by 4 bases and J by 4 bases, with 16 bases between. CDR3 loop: CASSLVREWITEAFF. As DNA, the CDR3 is TGTGCCAGCAGCCTGGTGAGGGAGTGGATCACTGAAGCTTTCTTT.